This TCR beta chain was recovered during a study of T cells in localized non-small cell lung cancer. The CDR3 contains 16 residues. The V gene's germline CDR1 is MNHGY and CDR2 SAAAGT. Libraries were prepared by immunoSEQ multiplex PCR; TCRdb keeps only in-frame clonotypes and omits some of them. The sample holds several thousand clones; approximately 24% are singletons and the top ten take roughly 15%. This clone was counted only a few times. A junction boundary mismatches the germline segment, possibly from a read error. The sample consisted of normal lung tissue next to the tumor, taken before any cancer treatment. This TCR was recovered from a man between 40 and 69 years old with stage III squamous cell lung carcinoma. The V and J genes are TRBV6-8 and TRBJ1-3; D unclear. The CDR3 DNA is TGTGCCATCAGTGGAGGACTGATCAGGTCTGGAAACACCATATATTTT. Its protein is CAISGGLIRSGNTIYF.